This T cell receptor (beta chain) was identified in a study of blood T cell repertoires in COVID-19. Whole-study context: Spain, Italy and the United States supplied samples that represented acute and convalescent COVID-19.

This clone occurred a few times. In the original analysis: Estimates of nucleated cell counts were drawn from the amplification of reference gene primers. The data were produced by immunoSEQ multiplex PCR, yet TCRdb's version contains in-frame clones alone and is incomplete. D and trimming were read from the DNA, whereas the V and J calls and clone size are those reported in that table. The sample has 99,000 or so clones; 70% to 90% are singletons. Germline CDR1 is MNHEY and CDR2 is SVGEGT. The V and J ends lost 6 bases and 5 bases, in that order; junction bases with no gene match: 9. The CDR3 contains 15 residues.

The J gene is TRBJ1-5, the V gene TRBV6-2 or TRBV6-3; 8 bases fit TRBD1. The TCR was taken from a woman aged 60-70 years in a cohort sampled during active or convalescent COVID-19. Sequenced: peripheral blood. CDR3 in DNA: TGTGCCAGCAGCAACTTTGGACAGGGACATCAGCCCCAGCATTTT. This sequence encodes CASSNFGQGHQPQHF.